This T cell receptor (beta chain) was captured in a study of blood T cell repertoires in COVID-19. In the authors' methods: Quantification of nucleated cells was approximated via reference gene primer amplification. TCRdb keeps only in-frame clones here, not all; method: immunoSEQ multiplex PCR. The D gene and trimming were derived from the DNA, and the V and J assignments and clone size from that table. The repertoire holds 150,000 to 200,000 clones, with 80% to 90% as singletons. Germline V CDR1 and CDR2: MNHNS, SASEGT. CDR3 size: 14 residues. Trimming took off 2 bases at V and 6 bases at J, with 10 bases between the two ends.

This chain links TRBV6-1 with TRBJ1-4; TRBD1 is a possible D gene (5 bases). The sequenced sample consisted of peripheral blood. The receptor comes from a woman older than 75 with acute or convalescent COVID-19. CDR3 region: CASSETPGYEKLFF. CDR3 nucleotide sequence: TGTGCCAGCAGTGAAACGCCAGGGTATGAAAAACTGTTTTTT.